The 17 T cell receptor beta chains below come from one sample, sequenced in a study of shared clonotypes between healthy human individuals. TCRdb's copy holds only in-frame clones and misses some; the assay was immunoSEQ multiplex PCR. The repertoire has 2 million to 3 million clones, roughly 93% of them found once; the top ten carry approximately 0.35%. The sequencing input was naive CD4+ T cells from PBMCs. Subset noted: CD45RA+ positively selected. These receptors originate from a man between 18 and 29 years old in good health. Some clones in this sample may be carry-over from other donors' samples.

This clone was picked up one time. The chain employs TRBV9 and TRBJ2-3; D is uncertain. Germline assignment: CDR1 SGDLS and CDR2 YYNGEE. There are 15 residues in the CDR3. Trimming took 4 bases from V and 0 from J, leaving 12 bases between them. The CDR3 is CASSLRSRSTDTQYF. CDR3 nucleotide sequence: TGTGCCAGCAGCTTAAGATCACGTAGCACAGATACGCAGTATTTT.

This chain connects TRBV11-3 to TRBJ2-2; 11 bases align to TRBD1. The germline V gene has CDR1 SGHNT and CDR2 YENEEA. This CDR3 contains 17 residues. J lost 6 bases, V lost 4 bases, and 10 bases had no gene match. The CDR3 sequence is CASSSWTGGNVAGELFF. As DNA, the CDR3 is TGTGCCAGCAGCTCATGGACAGGGGGCAACGTCGCCGGGGAGCTGTTTTTT.

For this clone: The same CDR3 can be traced to other DNA sequences in this sample. V is TRBV29-1 and J is TRBJ2-7, with 11 positions matching TRBD2. Germline CDR1 and CDR2: SQVTM and ANQGSEA. The V gene end was trimmed by 2 bases and the J gene end by 3 bases; junction bases not matched to a gene: 0. The CDR3 contains 13 residues. CDR3 protein: CSVELAGGYEQYF. CDR3 sequence (DNA): TGCAGCGTTGAACTAGCGGGAGGCTACGAGCAGTACTTC.

The J gene is TRBJ1-1, the V gene TRBV2, with 8 positions matching TRBD1. The CDR3 consists of 15 residues. After removal of 3 bases from V and 2 bases from J, the junction contained 5 bases not matched to a gene. Germline V gene lookup returns CDR1 SNHLY and CDR2 FYNNEI. The CDR3 here is CASSEYGTGNTEAFF. In DNA form, the CDR3 reads TGTGCCAGCAGTGAGTACGGGACAGGAAACACTGAAGCTTTCTTT.

V usage is TRBV19 and J usage is TRBJ2-2, with unresolved D. The V end was cut by 3 bases, the J end by 3 bases, with 11 bases between. The CDR3 covers 15 residues. Germline lookup yields CDR1 LNHDA and CDR2 SQIVND (reference sequence). The chain's CDR3 is CASSILISYTGELFF. CDR3 coding DNA: TGTGCCAGTAGTATTTTGATCAGTTACACCGGGGAGCTGTTTTTT.

The chain has TRBV20-1 and TRBJ2-3; D gene ambiguous. Between the trimmed V and J ends, which lost 1 base and 6 bases, there was a span of 5 bases. This CDR3 spans 11 amino acids. The germline CDR1 and CDR2 sequences are DFQATT and SNEGSKA (reference sequence). DNA for the CDR3: TGCAGTGCTAGAGTATATGATACGCAGTATTTT. Residues: CSARVYDTQYF.

The chain recombines TRBV6-5 with TRBJ2-7; 7 positions agree with TRBD1. CDR1 and CDR2 (germline): MNHEY, SVGAGI. Trimming cost V 4 bases and J 2 bases; bases outside gene matches: 8. This CDR3 region has 15 residues. CDR3 in DNA: TGTGCCAGCAGTTCTACAGGGGTTTCAACCTACGAGCAGTACTTC. Protein product: CASSSTGVSTYEQYF.

This chain connects TRBV2 to TRBJ2-1; tentatively, D is TRBD1 (5 bases). V was cut by 8 bases and J by 0 bases, with 8 bases left in between. The CDR3 has 13 amino acids. The germline CDR1 and CDR2 sequences are SNHLY and FYNNEI. As DNA, the CDR3 is TGTGCCAGCGACGACAGCTCCTACAATGAGCAGTTCTTC. This encodes CASDDSSYNEQFF.

This clone was seen a single time. The gene calls are TRBV7-9 and TRBJ2-7; 8 positions match TRBD1. Per germline, CDR1 SEHNR and CDR2 FQNEAQ (reference sequence). This CDR3 comprises 15 residues. The trim removed 3 bases at V and 3 bases at J, leaving 7 bases unmatched. The CDR3, as DNA: TGTGCCAGCAGCTTGCCGAGGACAGGGCTCTACGAGCAGTACTTC. It encodes CASSLPRTGLYEQYF. The entire variable domain, with the rest obtained from reference TRBV7-9 and TRBJ2-7, is as follows: DTGVSQNPRHKITKRGQNVTFRCDPISEHNRLYWYRQTLGQGPEFLTYFQNEAQLEKSRLLSDRFSAERPKGSFSTLEIQRTEQGDSAMYLCASSLPRTGLYEQYFGPGTRLTVT.

This clone was counted only a few times. V is TRBV30 and J is TRBJ1-2, with D unclear. Germline values: CDR1 GTSNPN, CDR2 SVGIG (reference sequence). V lost 2 bases to trimming and J lost 7 bases, with 8 bases between them. The CDR3 loop spans 11 amino acids. The CDR3, as DNA: TGTGCCTGGAGTTTGGGCCTTGGCTACACCTTC. This encodes CAWSLGLGYTF.

For this clone: The same CDR3 is also encoded by other DNA sequences in this sample. The chain combines TRBV5-1 with TRBJ1-1; D gene ambiguous. The CDR3 extends over 14 amino acids. Germline V gene sequence: CDR1 SGHRS, CDR2 YFSETQ. V shed 0 bases and J shed 0 bases, with 6 bases lying between them. CDR3 bases: TGCGCCAGCAGCTTGGACACTATGAACACTGAAGCTTTCTTT. Residues: CASSLDTMNTEAFF.

This sequence joins TRBV5-1 and TRBJ2-7; 10 bases map to TRBD1. The CDR3 runs 16 residues. V trimming: 4 bases; J trimming: 7 bases; junction bases outside the gene matches: 14. The V gene's germline CDR1 is SGHRS and CDR2 YFSETQ. For the CDR3, the DNA is TGCGCCAGCAGCCCGTTACAAGACAGGGGGCGAGGAGAGCAGTACTTC. As protein: CASSPLQDRGRGEQYF. The full variable domain, rest sourced from reference TRBV5-1 and TRBJ2-7, is KAGVTQTPRYLIKTRGQQVTLSCSPISGHRSVSWYQQTPGQGLQFLFEYFSETQRNKGNFPGRFSGRQFSNSRSEMNVSTLELGDSALYLCASSPLQDRGRGEQYFGPGTRLTVT.

The rearrangement joins TRBV28 to TRBJ2-7; 9 nucleotides agree with TRBD2. The CDR3 covers 14 residues. Germline lookup yields CDR1 MDHEN and CDR2 SYDVKM. V dropped 5 bases and J dropped 9; count of bases not matched to a gene: 11. The CDR3 loop is CASSVPGLAIGQYF. The CDR3 DNA follows: TGTGCCAGCAGTGTACCGGGACTAGCAATCGGGCAGTACTTC.

V usage is TRBV15 and J usage is TRBJ2-5; D possibly corresponds to TRBD2 (6 bases). There are 16 residues in the CDR3. Germline V lookup: CDR1 LNHNV, CDR2 YYDKDF (reference sequence). Trimming took 0 bases from V and 3 from J, leaving 14 bases between them. In nucleotides, the CDR3 is TGTGCCACCAGCAGAGATCGCTTGGGGGGAAAAGAGACCCAGTACTTC. Its translation is CATSRDRLGGKETQYF.

The count of this clone is one. V gene TRBV7-3 combines with J gene TRBJ1-2; possible D gene TRBD1, 6 bases. In germline, CDR1 is SGHTA, CDR2 FQGTGA. V was shortened by 4 bases and J by 6 bases, with 21 bases between the two germline ends. There are 16 residues in the CDR3. CDR3 loop: CASSSQLANRADGYTF. The CDR3 nucleotides read TGTGCCAGCAGCTCCCAACTCGCAAACAGGGCTGATGGCTACACCTTC.

DNA for the CDR3: TGCGCCAGCAGCTTGAACGGCCAGCAGGGTAATGAAAAACTGTTTTTT. Its translation is CASSLNGQQGNEKLFF. The rearrangement joins TRBV5-1 to TRBJ1-4; weak D call: TRBD1 (5 bases). The CDR3 spans 16 residues. Trimming left V 1 base short and J 4 bases short, with 14 bases between. Germline CDR1 is SGHRS and CDR2 is YFSETQ.

The count of this clone is one. The J gene is TRBJ2-5, the V gene TRBV29-1; 11 bases agree with TRBD2. The J call may not be correct, given that the DNA end is closer to TRBJ2-7. Looked up from germline, CDR1 is SQVTM and CDR2 is ANQGSEA. CDR3 length equals 22 residues. The DNA of the CDR3 is TGCAGCGTTGAATCTCTCAGAGGAGTCAAGATTTCAACTAGCGGGAGACCCCACGAGCAGTACTTC. Protein: CSVESLRGVKISTSGRPHEQYF.